One sample yielded the 18 T cell receptor beta chains listed below, sequenced in a study of CD8+ T cells in alopecia areata. RNA extraction was followed by reverse transcription into cDNA, which acted as the sequencing template. Generated by immunoSEQ multiplex PCR, the TCRdb table keeps only in-frame clones and is missing some. Of around 34,000 clones listed, around 59% are singletons. The sample comprised NKG2D-high CD8+ T cells sorted from blood. Receptors originate from a human donor with alopecia areata.

This rearrangement joins TRBV5-1 to TRBJ2-1; D unresolved. The CDR3 is made up of 13 amino acids. V was cut by 0 bases and J by 3 bases, with 4 bases left in between. Germline values: CDR1 SGHRS, CDR2 YFSETQ. The CDR3 here is CASSLGYYNEQFF. The DNA of the CDR3 is TGCGCCAGCAGCTTGGGCTACTACAATGAGCAGTTCTTC.

This chain joins TRBV7-9 and TRBJ2-7, with D perhaps matching TRBD1 or TRBD2 (5 bases each). This CDR3 contains 15 residues. Deletions cut 0 bases from V and 1 base from J, with 10 bases between. Germline V gene data show CDR1 as SEHNR and CDR2 as FQNEAQ (reference sequence). CDR3 nucleotide sequence: TGTGCCAGCAGCTTAGCCGGGGCCACTTCCTACGAGCAGTACTTC. Its protein is CASSLAGATSYEQYF. Full variable domain (missing parts from reference TRBV7-9 and TRBJ2-7): DTGVSQNPRHKITKRGQNVTFRCDPISEHNRLYWYRQTLGQGPEFLTYFQNEAQLEKSRLLSDRFSAERPKGSFSTLEIQRTEQGDSAMYLCASSLAGATSYEQYFGPGTRLTVT.

The chain employs TRBV7-9 and TRBJ2-7; D remains unclear. This CDR3 has 14 amino acids. The germline V gene has CDR1 SEHNR and CDR2 FQNEAQ (reference sequence). V shed 6 bases and J shed 0 bases, with 12 bases lying between them. CDR3: CASSSPEDSYEQYF. The CDR3 DNA sequence: TGTGCCAGCAGTTCACCTGAGGACTCCTACGAGCAGTACTTC. The entire variable domain, with the rest obtained from reference TRBV7-9 and TRBJ2-7, is as follows: DTGVSQNPRHKITKRGQNVTFRCDPISEHNRLYWYRQTLGQGPEFLTYFQNEAQLEKSRLLSDRFSAERPKGSFSTLEIQRTEQGDSAMYLCASSSPEDSYEQYFGPGTRLTVT.

In this sample, this clone turned up a few times. The gene calls are TRBV7-2 and TRBJ2-5, with TRBD2 matching over 9 bases. This CDR3 is 15 amino acids long. V dropped 5 bases and J dropped 2; count of bases not matched to a gene: 6. Germline V gene data show CDR1 as SGHTA and CDR2 as FQGNSA. CDR3 nucleotide sequence: TGTGCCAGCAGCCGTAGCGGGGGCCAACAAGAGACCCAGTACTTC. This encodes CASSRSGGQQETQYF.

This clone was counted a single time. The rearrangement uses TRBV13 and TRBJ1-2, with 9 bases lining up with TRBD1. Trimming cost V 5 bases and J 4 bases; bases outside gene matches: 5. Looked up from germline, CDR1 is PRHDT and CDR2 is FYEKMQ (reference sequence). The CDR3 is made up of 14 amino acids. The CDR3 protein is CASSLGTGIYGYTF. CDR3 sequence (DNA): TGTGCCAGCAGCCTTGGGACAGGGATCTATGGCTACACCTTC.

The CDR3 loop reads CAISRNRQGPPNTEAFF. As DNA, the CDR3 is TGTGCCATCAGCAGAAATCGACAGGGGCCCCCGAACACTGAAGCTTTCTTT. This chain connects TRBV10-3 to TRBJ1-1, with 8 bases aligning to TRBD1. This CDR3 has 17 residues. V lost 6 bases to trimming and J lost 1 base; unmatched junction nucleotides: 13. Looked up from germline, CDR1 is ENHRY and CDR2 is SYGVKD.

The DNA of the CDR3 is TGTGCCAGCAGCTCTACAGGGGGTACCTACAATGAGCAGTTCTTC. Translation: CASSSTGGTYNEQFF. The gene calls are TRBV7-2 and TRBJ2-1, with 8 bases fitting TRBD1. In germline, CDR1 is SGHTA, CDR2 FQGNSA. V shed 4 bases and J 2 bases; nucleotides not matched to a gene: 4. CDR3 length: 15 amino acids.

The rearrangement links TRBV21-1 to TRBJ2-1; the DNA was not used to check the table's D call, TRBD2. TRBV21-1 is annotated as a pseudogene. The CDR3 has 16 amino acids. The CDR3 region is CASSKGGGGTPNEQFF. CDR3 DNA sequence: TGTGCCAGCAGCAAAGGTGGCGGGGGGACTCCTAATGAGCAGTTCTTC.

This chain connects TRBV18 to TRBJ2-2, with D possibly TRBD1 on 7 matching bases. Germline CDR1 reads KGHSH; CDR2 reads LQKENI. The CDR3 has 16 amino acids. Between the trimmed V and J ends, which lost 0 bases and 3 bases, there was a span of 11 bases. The CDR3 DNA follows: TGTGCCAGCTCACCACCGGAGGGACAGTACACCGGGGAGCTGTTTTTT. Its protein is CASSPPEGQYTGELFF.

The genes are TRBV27 and TRBJ1-4, with 7 nucleotides matching TRBD1. Germline V gene sequence: CDR1 MNHEY, CDR2 SMNVEV (reference sequence). V lost 5 bases to trimming and J lost 14 bases; unmatched junction nucleotides: 8. This CDR3 contains 12 residues. The CDR3 DNA follows: TGTGCCAGCAGTGCGGACAGGATCTGGCTGTTTTTT. Its translation: CASSADRIWLFF.

The chain has TRBV28 and TRBJ2-2, with no clear D. Germline V gives CDR1 MDHEN, CDR2 SYDVKM. V was trimmed by 2 bases and J by 5 bases, leaving 6 bases between them. The length of the CDR3 is 13 residues. The CDR3 region is CASSLERTGELFF. In nucleotides, the CDR3 is TGTGCCAGCAGTTTAGAGCGTACCGGGGAGCTGTTTTTT.

The V and J genes are TRBV27 and TRBJ2-7, with D uncertain. Trimming took off 4 bases at V and 6 bases at J, with 7 bases between the two ends. Looked up from germline, CDR1 is MNHEY and CDR2 is SMNVEV (reference sequence). The CDR3 contains 11 residues. CDR3 sequence: CASSSVFEQYF. The CDR3 coding sequence is TGTGCCAGCAGTTCAGTATTCGAGCAGTACTTC.

This clone was seen more than once but under ten times. The chain carries TRBV29-1 and TRBJ2-5; weak D call: TRBD2 (6 bases). TRBJ2-7 matches the DNA end more closely, so the J call is doubtful. The CDR3 sequence is 12 residues long. Germline V CDR1 and CDR2: SQVTM, ANQGSEA. Written as DNA, the CDR3 is TGCAGCGGGGGGGAGGAGCGGGTCGAGCAGTACTTC. It encodes CSGGEERVEQYF.

Only one count was recorded for this clone. The chain joins TRBV7-2 to TRBJ2-7; 13 nucleotides agree with TRBD2. CDR3 length equals 15 residues. With V trimmed by 1 base and J by 4 bases, 1 base remained unmatched. Germline values: CDR1 SGHTA, CDR2 FQGNSA. As DNA, the CDR3 is TGTGCCAGCAGCTTAGGACTAGCGGGAGGATACGAGCAGTACTTC. Residues: CASSLGLAGGYEQYF.

V and J are TRBV6-4 and TRBJ2-4; possible D gene TRBD1, 6 bases. Deletions cut 0 bases from V and 7 bases from J, with 13 bases between. There are 15 residues in the CDR3. Germline V gene data show CDR1 as MRHNA and CDR2 as SNTAGT. Here the CDR3 reads CASSDSIAQGNIQYF. Here the CDR3 DNA reads TGTGCCAGCAGTGACTCGATCGCCCAGGGGAACATTCAGTACTTC.

The chain couples TRBV27 to TRBJ2-1; D is perhaps TRBD1 or TRBD2 (5 bases each). Deletions cut 2 bases from V and 2 bases from J, with 16 bases between. Germline values: CDR1 MNHEY, CDR2 SMNVEV (reference sequence). This CDR3 is 17 amino acids long. The CDR3 reads CASSLSGGITAYNEQFF. The CDR3 DNA follows: TGTGCCAGCAGTTTAAGTGGGGGAATTACGGCCTACAATGAGCAGTTCTTC.

This clone was counted only a few times. The rearrangement uses TRBV19 and TRBJ2-2; 7 bases align to TRBD2. Germline values: CDR1 LNHDA, CDR2 SQIVND (reference sequence). V lost 7 bases and J lost 0; bases outside the gene matches: 11. The CDR3 is made up of 17 amino acids. CDR3 nucleotides: TGTGCCAGTATGGGTTCCCAGCGGGGCGCGAACACCGGGGAGCTGTTTTTT. It translates to CASMGSQRGANTGELFF.

Remarks on this clone: Other DNA sequences within the sample encode an identical CDR3. V and J are TRBV9 and TRBJ2-3; D remains unclear. The germline CDR1 and CDR2 sequences are SGDLS and YYNGEE. Trimming cost V 0 bases and J 0 bases, with 8 bases left between them. This CDR3 has 15 amino acids. CDR3 in amino acids: CASSVAGRSTDTQYF. In DNA, the CDR3 is TGTGCCAGCAGCGTAGCCGGTCGGAGCACAGATACGCAGTATTTT.